What follows are 12 T cell receptor beta chains derived from one specimen sequenced in a study of blood T cells in healthy people across ages. It was with a sample-barcoded 5' primer and a J-beta primer mix that a second PCR of about 6 to 12 cycles was run. MiXCR, run by TCRdb on the 5' RACE reads, gives a single entry per CDR3 protein. This table holds more than 800,000 distinct CDR3 sequences, under 35% found once. Sequencing was done on a sample of blood. The receptors originated from a woman at least 80 years old in good health.

This clonotype has a handful of counts. The rearrangement links TRBV20-1 to TRBJ1-5, with D uncertain. Trimming shortened V by 3 bases and J by 7 bases, and 7 bases separated the two germline ends. Looked up from germline, CDR1 is DFQATT and CDR2 is SNEGSKA (reference sequence). The CDR3 loop spans 11 amino acids. CDR3 DNA sequence: TGCAGTGCTAGTTCGGGACAGCCCCAGCATTTT. Amino acids: CSASSGQPQHF.

The chain links TRBV30 to TRBJ1-2, with D tentatively TRBD1 (6 bases). V lost 2 bases and J lost 3, with 16 bases in between. The CDR3 extends over 15 amino acids. The germline V gene has CDR1 GTSNPN and CDR2 SVGIG (reference sequence). The CDR3 region has the DNA TGTGCCTGGAGTTTGGAGGGGGGGGTGGACTATGGCTACACCTTC. It translates to CAWSLEGGVDYGYTF.

In its sample, this clonotype was seen many times. This chain links TRBV7-2 with TRBJ1-1, with unresolved D. The CDR3 runs 14 residues. Trimming shortened V by 6 bases and J by 1 base, and 12 bases separated the two germline ends. The germline gives CDR1 SGHTA, CDR2 FQGNSA. The CDR3 protein is CASRGRAENTEAFF. CDR3 DNA sequence: TGTGCCAGCAGAGGGAGGGCAGAGAACACTGAAGCTTTCTTT.

In its sample, this clonotype was seen a few times. The chain combines TRBV10-1 with TRBJ2-3; perhaps TRBD2 as D (6 bases). The V gene lost 6 bases and the J gene lost 0 bases, with 22 bases spanning the gap. The CDR3 runs 18 residues. Germline V CDR1 and CDR2: WNHNN, SYGVQD (reference sequence). CDR3 protein: CASSKTGGVQISTDTQYF. In DNA form, the CDR3 reads TGCGCCAGCAGCAAGACTGGCGGGGTACAAATTAGCACAGATACGCAGTATTTT.

This clonotype has only a few counts. The V gene is TRBV7-9, the J gene TRBJ1-2; D might be TRBD1 (6 bases). Germline V gene sequence: CDR1 SEHNR, CDR2 FQNEAQ (reference sequence). Deletions cut 3 bases from V and 6 bases from J, with 14 bases between. This CDR3 comprises 14 residues. The CDR3 sequence is CASSLSNRVDGYTF. The DNA of the CDR3 is TGTGCCAGCAGCTTGTCTAACAGGGTGGATGGCTACACCTTC.

In its sample, this clonotype was seen a few times. The V and J genes are TRBV2 and TRBJ1-2, with TRBD1 as a possible D gene (5 bases). The V gene lost 7 bases and the J gene lost 8 bases, with 17 bases spanning the gap. The V gene's germline CDR1 is SNHLY and CDR2 FYNNEI. This CDR3 is built from 13 residues. CDR3: CASTSGQGRGYTF. CDR3 nucleotides: TGTGCCAGCACGAGCGGTCAGGGAAGAGGCTACACCTTC.

This clonotype occurred many times. This chain joins TRBV9 and TRBJ2-1; D possibly corresponds to TRBD1 (5 bases). With 3 bases removed from V and 6 bases from J, the gap between germline ends came to 19 bases. CDR1 and CDR2 from the germline V gene are SGDLS and YYNGEE. The CDR3 runs 16 residues. CDR3 bases: TGTGCCAGCAGCGCAACACAGGCGGAACTGTCCAATGAGCAGTTCTTC. Protein sequence: CASSATQAELSNEQFF. Looking up the rest from reference TRBV9 and TRBJ2-1 gives the full variable domain: DSGVTQTPKHLITATGQRVTLRCSPRSGDLSVYWYQQSLDQGLQFLIQYYNGEERAKGNILERFSAQQFPDLHSELNLSSLELGDSALYFCASSATQAELSNEQFFGPGTRLTVL.

This clonotype showed up just a few times. The V and J genes are TRBV5-1 and TRBJ1-1, with a tentative D call TRBD1 (5 bases). This CDR3 is 16 amino acids long. V shed 4 bases and J shed 0 bases, with 16 bases lying between them. Germline-derived CDR1 and CDR2 are SGHRS and YFSETQ. CDR3: CASSPTRGRMNTEAFF. As DNA, the CDR3 is TGCGCCAGCAGCCCAACTAGGGGAAGGATGAACACTGAAGCTTTCTTT.

Many counts were recorded for this clonotype. The chain carries TRBV2 and TRBJ2-7; no firm D call. Trimming stripped 6 bases from V and 3 bases from J, with 15 bases between. Germline loops: CDR1 SNHLY, CDR2 FYNNEI. The CDR3 has 14 residues. CDR3 loop: CASSTPVGNYEQYF. CDR3 DNA: TGTGCCAGCAGCACTCCGGTGGGAAACTACGAGCAGTACTTC.

The V and J genes are TRBV6-2 or TRBV6-3 and TRBJ2-1; TRBD2 matches at 13 bases. J gave up 12 bases and V 6 bases, and 8 bases lay outside the gene matches. The CDR3 length is 14 residues. Germline CDR1 is MNHEY and CDR2 is SVGEGT. CDR3 coding DNA: TGTGCCAGCAGACGACTAGCGGGGGGCAGGGGGCAGTTCTTC. It codes for CASRRLAGGRGQFF.

The chain is built from TRBV12-3 or TRBV12-4 and TRBJ2-3, with a possible D match to TRBD1 (6 bases). This CDR3 contains 15 residues. V lost 3 bases and J lost 4, with 14 bases in between. The CDR3, as DNA: TGTGCCAGCAGTTTGAGGCAGGGGTTCCCAGATACGCAGTATTTT. This gives the protein CASSLRQGFPDTQYF.

Turning to this clonotype: A much larger clone sits a single nucleotide away, making a read error possible. The gene calls are TRBV25-1 and TRBJ1-2; a weak D match, TRBD1 (5 bases). CDR1 is MGHDK and CDR2 is SYGVNS in the germline V gene. The CDR3 loop spans 15 amino acids. Here the CDR3 DNA reads TGTGCCGGCAGTGCGGCGAAGGGCAGGGTGTATGGCTACACCTTC. Protein sequence: CAGSAAKGRVYGYTF.